The 23 T cell receptor beta chains reported below all come from one sample, sequenced in a study of T cells after yellow fever vaccination. Via MiXCR, TCRdb re-called the 5' RACE reads, giving one row per CDR3 protein. Here the sample spans 100,000 or so distinct CDR3 sequences, around 9.8% being singletons. Sample: CD8+ T cells not binding an NS4B(214-222) dextramer, sorted from PBMCs, taken roughly 15 days after the first yellow fever vaccination. Source of these receptors: a man aged 18 to 35 who received the YFV17D yellow fever vaccine.

The rearrangement links TRBV11-2 to TRBJ2-7, with D hard to call. Germline values: CDR1 SGHAT, CDR2 FQNNGV. Between the trimmed V and J ends, which lost 6 bases and 0 bases, there was a span of 3 bases. The CDR3 runs to 11 residues. The CDR3 here is CASRRSYEQYF. The CDR3 DNA follows: TGTGCCAGCAGACGCTCCTACGAGCAGTACTTC.

The rearrangement joins TRBV14 to TRBJ1-6; possibly TRBD1 for D (6 bases). V gave up 2 bases and J gave up 7 bases, with 9 bases separating them. This CDR3 comprises 14 residues. Germline CDR1 SGHDN, CDR2 FVKESK. The CDR3 is CASSQLQGNSPLHF. Here the CDR3 DNA reads TGTGCCAGCAGCCAATTGCAGGGGAATTCACCCCTCCACTTT.

The V and J genes are TRBV5-6 and TRBJ1-2; D call uncertain. Trimming stripped 4 bases from V and 2 bases from J, with 15 bases between. Per the germline V gene, CDR1 is SGHDT and CDR2 is YYEEEE. This CDR3 is built from 15 residues. CDR3 sequence: CASSEESGRNYGYTF. In DNA, the CDR3 is TGTGCCAGCAGCGAAGAAAGTGGAAGAAACTATGGCTACACCTTC. Full variable domain (rest looked up from reference TRBV5-6 and TRBJ1-2): DAGVTQSPTHLIKTRGQQVTLRCSPKSGHDTVSWYQQALGQGPQFIFQYYEEEERQRGNFPDRFSGHQFPNYSSELNVNALLLGDSALYLCASSEESGRNYGYTFGSGTRLTVV.

This sequence joins TRBV20-1 and TRBJ2-2; 9 bases map to TRBD1. The CDR3 loop spans 14 amino acids. J was trimmed by 6 bases and V by 6 bases; bases with no gene match: 8. Germline V gene lookup returns CDR1 DFQATT and CDR2 SNEGSKA (reference sequence). As DNA, the CDR3 is TGCAGTGCCAGGACAGGGGAGATCGCCGGGGAGCTGTTTTTT. Amino acids: CSARTGEIAGELFF.

This clonotype was recorded many times. The chain is built from TRBV7-2 and TRBJ2-2; unclear D gene. V was pared by 5 bases and J by 9 bases, with 10 bases between. The CDR3 loop spans 12 amino acids. Germline V gives CDR1 SGHTA, CDR2 FQGNSA. The CDR3 spells CASSPQSWELFF. The CDR3 DNA reads as TGTGCCAGCAGCCCCCAATCCTGGGAGCTGTTTTTT.

This chain connects TRBV6-2 or TRBV6-3 to TRBJ1-6; the match to TRBD1 covers 7 bases. Germline CDR1 reads MNHEY; CDR2 reads SVGEGT. V was pared by 2 bases and J by 0 bases, with 7 bases of the junction left unmatched. This CDR3 spans 18 amino acids. CDR3 bases: TGTGCCAGCAGTTACGGGACAGATACCTACTCCTATAATTCACCCCTCCACTTT. Protein: CASSYGTDTYSYNSPLHF.

The chain links TRBV7-9 to TRBJ2-3; tentatively, D is TRBD2 (7 bases). The CDR3 length is 16 residues. Trimming removed 10 bases from V and 0 bases from J, with 20 bases in between. Germline V CDR1 and CDR2: SEHNR, FQNEAQ (reference sequence). CDR3 bases: TGTGCCACCCCCCCCCCGGGGGGCGTAAGCACAGATACGCAGTATTTT. Its translation: CATPPPGGVSTDTQYF.

The genes are TRBV11-2 and TRBJ2-2; D is possibly TRBD2 (5 bases). There are 12 residues in the CDR3. Between the trimmed V and J ends, which lost 10 bases and 6 bases, there was a span of 12 bases. Germline V gives CDR1 SGHAT, CDR2 FQNNGV. The DNA of the CDR3 is TGTGCCACCGAGGCGGGTTCCGGGGAGCTGTTTTTT. Translating gives CATEAGSGELFF.

V is TRBV5-1 and J is TRBJ2-3, with 8 bases fitting TRBD1. The V segment lost 4 bases and the J segment 2 bases; nucleotides outside the gene matches: 3. The CDR3 sequence is 14 residues long. Germline CDR1 SGHRS, CDR2 YFSETQ. The CDR3 nucleotides read TGCGCCAGCAGCGGGACAGGCCACACAGATACGCAGTATTTT. Its translation is CASSGTGHTDTQYF.

Here the CDR3 DNA reads TGTGCCAGCAGCTTCGGACACAACTACGAGCAGTACGTC. It is translated as CASSFGHNYEQYV. The V call is TRBV7-8, the J call TRBJ2-7, with D possibly TRBD1 on 5 matching bases. The CDR3 consists of 13 residues. Trimming took 3 bases from V and 3 from J, leaving 9 bases between them. Per the germline V gene, CDR1 is SGHVS and CDR2 is FQNEAQ.

This clonotype was found a few times. The chain uses TRBV7-8 and TRBJ2-5; possibly TRBD1 for D (5 bases). V lost 2 bases and J 2 bases, leaving 12 bases between the germline ends. This CDR3 has 15 residues. Germline values: CDR1 SGHVS, CDR2 FQNEAQ. The CDR3 coding sequence is TGTGCCAGCAGCTTATCTGGGGCCCCACAAGAGACCCAGTACTTC. Translating gives CASSLSGAPQETQYF.

The chain recombines TRBV9 with TRBJ1-5; 9 bases line up with TRBD1. Trimming took 4 bases from V and 4 from J; bases not matched to a gene: 6. Per germline, CDR1 SGDLS and CDR2 YYNGEE. The CDR3 runs to 15 residues. The CDR3 region has the DNA TGTGCCAGCAGCTCACAGGGGGCGACTAATCAGCCCCAGCATTTT. Translated: CASSSQGATNQPQHF.

A few counts support this clonotype. This chain joins TRBV4-2 and TRBJ2-7; 8 nucleotides agree with TRBD1. The V and J ends lost 1 base and 4 bases, in that order; junction bases with no gene match: 3. The CDR3 has 14 residues. CDR1 and CDR2 (germline): LGHNA, YNFKEQ. This CDR3 reads CASSQGQGTYEQYF. The CDR3 DNA is TGTGCCAGCAGCCAAGGACAGGGGACTTACGAGCAGTACTTC.

In this sample, this clonotype turned up a few times. The rearrangement uses TRBV6-6 and TRBJ1-1; no reliable D call. CDR1 and CDR2 from the germline V gene are MNHNY and SVGAGI (reference sequence). V lost 10 bases, J lost 7 bases, and 13 bases lay in between. The CDR3 spans 11 residues. The CDR3 nucleotides are TGTGCCACCCAGCAATCAATTGAAGCTTTCTTT. It yields the protein CATQQSIEAFF.

The rearrangement links TRBV6-5 to TRBJ1-5; D possibly corresponds to TRBD1 (5 bases). The ends were cut back, 3 bases at V and 3 bases at J, with 12 bases in the middle. From germline, CDR1 is MNHEY and CDR2 SVGAGI. CDR3 length: 15 residues. CDR3 sequence reads: CASSYKLDNNQPQHF. The CDR3 nucleotides read TGTGCCAGCAGTTATAAGTTGGACAACAATCAGCCCCAGCATTTT.

Only a few counts were recorded for this clonotype. The chain joins TRBV19 to TRBJ2-1; D gene uncertain. The germline gives CDR1 LNHDA, CDR2 SQIVND (reference sequence). This CDR3 region has 15 residues. The V end was cut by 6 bases, the J end by 4 bases, with 16 bases between. As DNA, the CDR3 is TGTGCCAGTAGCCCCACGTTTGCCCTTTACAATGAGCAGTTCTTC. Amino acids: CASSPTFALYNEQFF. Full variable domain (remainder filled in from reference TRBV19 and TRBJ2-1): DGGITQSPKYLFRKEGQNVTLSCEQNLNHDAMYWYRQDPGQGLRLIYYSQIVNDFQKGDIAEGYSVSREKKESFPLTVTSAQKNPTAFYLCASSPTFALYNEQFFGPGTRLTVL.

The chain employs TRBV4-1 and TRBJ2-1, with 7 nucleotides matching TRBD1. CDR3 size: 13 residues. Germline V gene data show CDR1 as MGHRA and CDR2 as YSYEKL. V shed 2 bases and J 6 bases; nucleotides not matched to a gene: 1. The CDR3 nucleotides are TGCGCCAGCAGCCAATGGACAGGCAATGAGCAGTTCTTC. It translates to CASSQWTGNEQFF.

This clonotype was seen a handful of times. The chain uses TRBV5-4 and TRBJ2-1; TRBD2 matches 9 bases. Germline-derived CDR1 and CDR2 are SGHNT and YYREEE (reference sequence). Trimming cost V 6 bases and J 11 bases; bases outside gene matches: 12. The CDR3 consists of 14 residues. The DNA for the CDR3 is TGTGCCAGCACCTCTGAAGCGGGGGGACATAAGCAGTTCTTC. Its translation: CASTSEAGGHKQFF. The variable domain in full, with the rest retrieved from reference TRBV5-4 and TRBJ2-1, is ETGVTQSPTHLIKTRGQQVTLRCSSQSGHNTVSWYQQALGQGPQFIFQYYREEENGRGNFPPRFSGLQFPNYSSELNVNALELDDSALYLCASTSEAGGHKQFFGPGTRLTVL.

This clonotype was detected a few times. J is TRBJ2-7 and V is TRBV19; D not resolved. The CDR3 sequence is 13 residues long. V was cut by 2 bases and J by 5 bases, with 10 bases left in between. Germline V gene lookup returns CDR1 LNHDA and CDR2 SQIVND (reference sequence). The CDR3 sequence is CASSISLINEQYV. The CDR3 coding sequence is TGTGCCAGTAGTATATCTCTTATTAACGAGCAGTACGTC.

The V gene is TRBV6-5, the J gene TRBJ2-2, with 8 bases identical to TRBD2. With V trimmed by 2 bases and J by 5 bases, 7 bases remained unmatched. CDR1 is MNHEY and CDR2 is SVGAGI in the germline V gene. The CDR3 extends over 16 amino acids. The DNA of the CDR3 is TGTGCCAGCAGTTACCAGACTAGCGTCCCAACCGGGGAGCTGTTTTTT. It yields the protein CASSYQTSVPTGELFF.

This clonotype was recorded a few times. The chain combines TRBV28 with TRBJ2-1; tentatively, D is TRBD1 (5 bases). The CDR3 loop spans 16 amino acids. Trimming removed 3 bases from V and 6 bases from J, with 18 bases in between. In germline, CDR1 is MDHEN, CDR2 SYDVKM. In DNA, the CDR3 is TGTGCCAGCAGTTTCTGGGTAGACGCAGGGATCAATGAGCAGTTCTTC. The encoded protein is CASSFWVDAGINEQFF.

The genes are TRBV12-3 or TRBV12-4 and TRBJ1-5; 7 bases fit TRBD1. This CDR3 region has 14 residues. The V segment lost 9 bases and the J segment 2 bases; nucleotides outside the gene matches: 7. CDR3 nucleotides: TGTGCCAGTCTAGGGGGCAGGGGCAATCAGCCCCAGCATTTT. Encoded protein: CASLGGRGNQPQHF.

The chain combines TRBV7-2 with TRBJ1-1; unclear D gene. The CDR3 is 16 amino acids. Germline CDR1 SGHTA, CDR2 FQGNSA. The ends were cut back, 1 base at V and 3 bases at J, with 15 bases in the middle. The CDR3 DNA sequence: TGTGCCAGCAGCTTAGTCGCAGAGGACGGATACACTGAAGCTTTCTTT. It specifies CASSLVAEDGYTEAFF. Variable domain in full (rest from reference TRBV7-2 and TRBJ1-1): GAGVSQSPSNKVTEKGKDVELRCDPISGHTALYWYRQSLGQGLEFLIYFQGNSAPDKSGLPSDRFSAERTGGSVSTLTIQRTQQEDSAVYLCASSLVAEDGYTEAFFGQGTRLTVV.